This T cell receptor (beta chain) is drawn from a study of blood T cell repertoires in COVID-19. The overall study: Samples of COVID-19 (acute and convalescent) were obtained from the United States, Italy and Spain.

Germline V CDR1 and CDR2: SGHNT, YENEEA. The CDR3 totals 15 residues. After removal of 5 bases from V and 5 bases from J, the junction contained 9 bases not matched to a gene. The repertoire was sequenced with immunoSEQ multiplex PCR; TCRdb's copy has only in-frame clones and lacks some. This sample has around 130,000 clones, with approximately 88% found just once. The receptor's source is a woman aged 80 or over with acute or convalescent COVID-19. The genes are TRBV11-3 and TRBJ2-5, with 9 bases fitting TRBD1. The sequencing sample was made of peripheral blood. In DNA form, the CDR3 reads TGTGCCAGCAGCCAGTGGACAGGGGAGGGGGAGACCCAGTACTTC. Amino acids: CASSQWTGEGETQYF. Combining the CDR3 with reference TRBV11-3 and TRBJ2-5 gives the whole variable domain EAGVVQSPRYKIIEKKQPVAFWCNPISGHNTLYWYLQNLGQGPELLIRYENEEAVDDSQLPKDRFSAERLKGVDSTLKIQPAELGDSAVYLCASSQWTGEGETQYFGPGTRLLVL.